This T cell receptor (beta chain) stems from a study of T cells in Graves' hyperthyroidism and ophthalmopathy (dated by TCRdb to about 2019). Describing the broader study: Peripheral blood was sampled at the time of initial diagnosis, prior to any treatment. To identify distinguishing TCR V-J signatures, a discovery cohort of some 100 patients was used, comprising some 43 with Graves' ophthalmopathy and roughly 60 with stable Graves' hyperthyroidism. Whether ophthalmopathy could be predicted prospectively was tested in an independent validation cohort made up of under 20 hyperthyroidism patients plus 17 patients who later progressed to ophthalmopathy. The roughly 91 discovery patients were randomly divided into training and test sets at a 7:3 ratio. The study also compared thyroid tissue and blood T-cell repertoires from five or six Graves' hyperthyroidism patients. Once sampling was done, hyperthyroidism patients were given methimazole at a starting dose of 30 mg daily, whereas ophthalmopathy patients were given high-dose intravenous methylprednisolone. TCR Vbeta CDR3 sequencing of 140 or so peripheral blood samples (about 45 ophthalmopathy, roughly 72 hyperthyroidism and roughly 17 progressor patients) is reported in the paper.

A patient counted as having stable Graves' hyperthyroidism if no progression to ophthalmopathy occurred over 18 months of follow-up. Hyperthyroidism patients were aged 18 to 65 years and newly diagnosed, with disease duration of less than 2 months. Patients with uncontrolled infections, other autoimmune diseases, pregnancy or lactation were excluded. Clinical symptoms, serum thyroxine and TRAb, thyroid ultrasound, and orbital computed tomography formed the basis for the diagnoses. Ficoll-Paque density gradient centrifugation was used to isolate PBMCs from about 10 ml of fresh peripheral blood. Trizol reagent was used to extract total RNA, and RNA quality was then checked on an Agilent 2100 Bioanalyzer. V gives up 2 bases and J gives up 3 bases, and the segment between their germline ends measures 8 bases. CDR1 and CDR2, per the germline V gene (reference sequence), are MNHNY and SVGAGI. The CDR3, cysteine through phenylalanine, is 13 amino acids long. Only CDR3 DNA is held: 39 bases, read in frame from base 1.

On the study overall, not on this receptor specifically: In validation, the model predicted progression to ophthalmopathy with 60% to 71% sensitivity and approximately 78% specificity, a median of 6.5 months before onset. Most expanded thyroid clonotypes (frequency above 0.001) were also detected in blood, suggesting blood repertoires may reflect thyroid immune responses. Sample size was not statistically predetermined, and blinding of investigators to group allocation was not performed. Ophthalmopathy was separated from stable hyperthyroidism by a 13 V-J signature model, with approximately 90% sensitivity and approximately 81% specificity obtained in cross-validation and 80%/75% obtained in testing.

This clonotype was seen only a few times. It lacks a known antigen. Base qualities are not recorded, but no much larger clone differs from it by a single base. TCR beta CDR3 regions were amplified from RNA transcripts. The TCR CDR3 was subjected to a first round of RT-PCR using the HTBI primer set and the Qiagen OneStep RT-PCR kit. Libraries were constructed in a second round of multiplex PCR, after which size selection and purification were carried out. Libraries were sequenced paired-end with 100 bp reads on an Illumina HiSeq2000. The paper's processing steps were these. SOAPnuke was used to process the raw data, with reads discarded if the reads contained adapters or uncalled bases, had a mean Phred below 15, or lacked an exact constant-primer or identifier match. COPE v1.2.5 was used to merge high-quality paired reads, and clonotypes were defined as unique nucleotide sequences. MiTCR v1.1 was used to align clonotypes to the IMGT TRBV, TRBD and TRBJ reference segments. The analysis was restricted to V-J combinations with a frequency above 0.0001, which together covered about 99% of the repertoires. A TCS score was defined as the ratio between F50 (clonal expansion) and ExV (chaos), using BLOSUM62-based TCRdist between CDR3 peptides within each V-J. Welch's t-statistics and random forest reduced around 510 V-J features to about 13, which were used in a naive Bayes classifier (R e1071). TCRdb itself trimmed the public reads at Q25 with fastp, ran MiXCR and retained productive beta chains. Each record represents a unique CDR3 protein, reported with the most common genes and DNA among its rows. TCRdb's processing, not the authors', yielded these V and J calls. Present in this sample are fewer than 850,000 distinct CDR3 sequences, around 16% of which were seen just once. The ten largest clones capture around 16% of the sample.

The sample consisted of blood. The rearranged segments are TRBV6-6 and TRBJ2-7, with the D gene too uncertain to name. This TCR derives from a man aged 50-59 years with Graves' hyperthyroidism. This receptor carries the CDR3 CASSYPANYEQYF. The DNA sequence is TGTGCCAGCAGTTACCCCGCGAACTACGAGCAGTACTTC.